This entry concerns a single T cell receptor (beta chain). The antigen is unknown. From germline, CDR1 is KGHSH and CDR2 LQKENI. Germline trimming cut 5 bases from V and 0 bases from J; bases unmatched to any gene: 4. This CDR3 is 16 amino acids long. The data are from a study of cytomegalovirus exposure and HLA in healthy donors. Study observations and caveats: Per published reports, the classifier diagnosed cytomegalovirus status with high specificity and sensitivity. V- and J-gene trimming in TCR beta was tied to a missense DCLRE1C variant by an analysis performed later. Among donors in an Asian-associated ancestry cluster, a later analysis reportedly found fewer N-insertions than the roughly 680-donor mean.

PCR employed 60 Vbeta and 13 Jbeta primers. TCRdb keeps only in-frame clones here, not all; method: immunoSEQ multiplex PCR. The profile shows 100,000 or so clones, more than 60% of them singletons. Sequenced material: PBMCs. V is TRBV18 and J is TRBJ2-7, with 13 bases identical to TRBD2. The TCR sequence derives from a male donor in good health and CMV-seronegative. CDR3 protein: CASSGGLAGLSYEQYF. The CDR3 DNA sequence: TGTGCCAGCTCAGGGGGACTAGCGGGGCTCTCCTACGAGCAGTACTTC.